Each of the 22 T cell receptor beta chains below was sequenced from the same sample in a study of cytomegalovirus exposure and HLA in healthy donors. PCR employed 60 Vbeta and 13 Jbeta primers. Sequencing was performed with immunoSEQ multiplex PCR; in TCRdb, only in-frame clones are kept and a portion is missing. The sample lists 140,000 to 150,000 clones, roughly 80% occurring once. The sequenced material came from PBMCs. These receptor sequences come from a woman in her thirties or forties in good health and CMV-seropositive.

The genes are TRBV29-1 and TRBJ1-1; no definite D call. CDR3 length equals 13 residues. CDR1 and CDR2 (germline): SQVTM, ANQGSEA. With 5 bases removed from V and 3 bases from J, the gap between germline ends came to 13 bases. CDR3 nucleotide sequence: TGCAGCGTTATGGAGGGCCAGGACACTGAAGCTTTCTTT. Translation gives CSVMEGQDTEAFF.

V usage is TRBV7-2 and J usage is TRBJ2-3; D possibly corresponds to TRBD2 (6 bases). Germline lookup yields CDR1 SGHTA and CDR2 FQGNSA. The CDR3 is 12 residues long. The V and J ends lost 3 bases and 8 bases respectively, with 9 bases between them. The CDR3 spells CASSLTRATQYF. In DNA form, the CDR3 reads TGTGCCAGCAGCTTGACTAGAGCTACGCAGTATTTT.

This chain uses TRBV29-1 with TRBJ1-5; 7 bases are shared with TRBD1. This CDR3 contains 14 residues. The V gene's germline CDR1 is SQVTM and CDR2 ANQGSEA. CDR3: CTPRFDRVNQPQHF. CDR3 sequence (DNA): TGCACCCCCCGCTTTGACAGGGTCAATCAGCCCCAGCATTTT.

The J gene is TRBJ2-5, the V gene TRBV11-3; 7 positions match TRBD1. Unmatched junction bases numbered 7, after V lost 5 bases and J lost 1 base. CDR1 is SGHNT, CDR2 YENEEA, per germline. This CDR3 contains 15 residues. The chain's CDR3 is CASSHGGQAQETQYF. The CDR3 DNA sequence: TGTGCCAGCAGCCACGGAGGACAGGCCCAAGAGACCCAGTACTTC. Complete variable domain (other parts from reference TRBV11-3 and TRBJ2-5): EAGVVQSPRYKIIEKKQPVAFWCNPISGHNTLYWYLQNLGQGPELLIRYENEEAVDDSQLPKDRFSAERLKGVDSTLKIQPAELGDSAVYLCASSHGGQAQETQYFGPGTRLLVL.

The CDR3 sequence: CASSPQGEYHRPDNSPLHF. The CDR3 nucleotides read TGCGCCAGCAGCCCTCAGGGGGAATACCACAGGCCCGATAATTCACCCCTCCACTTT. V usage is TRBV23-1 and J usage is TRBJ1-6, with 7 bases fitting TRBD1. TRBV23-1 falls under the ORF class, with uncertain function. V lost 6 bases, J lost 5 bases, and 19 bases stayed unmatched. The CDR3 has 19 amino acids.

This chain uses TRBV2 with TRBJ2-6, with TRBD1 identical over 12 bases. V dropped 9 bases and J dropped 0; count of bases not matched to a gene: 6. Germline V gives CDR1 SNHLY, CDR2 FYNNEI. This CDR3 comprises 17 residues. The CDR3 nucleotides read TGTGCCAGGACTACGGGACAGGGGGCCTCTGGGGCCAACGTCCTGACTTTC. Translation: CARTTGQGASGANVLTF.

The chain is built from TRBV10-3 and TRBJ2-1, with D uncertain. The CDR3 sequence is 15 residues long. The germline CDR1 and CDR2 sequences are ENHRY and SYGVKD. Deletions cut 4 bases from V and 4 bases from J, with 14 bases between. The chain's CDR3 is CAISADGEPYNEQFF. The CDR3 nucleotides read TGTGCCATCAGTGCCGACGGAGAGCCTTACAATGAGCAGTTCTTC.

V gene TRBV7-9 combines with J gene TRBJ1-2, with TRBD1 matching 9 bases. The germline V gene encodes CDR1 SEHNR and CDR2 FQNEAQ (reference sequence). V lost 5 bases and J lost 6; bases outside the gene matches: 10. The CDR3 runs 15 residues. In nucleotides, the CDR3 is TGTGCCAGCAGCGCAGAACTACAGGGGGCGGATGGCTACACCTTC. It translates to CASSAELQGADGYTF.

This clone showed up just a few times. This chain uses TRBV27 with TRBJ2-3; 7 bases agree with TRBD2. V lost 5 bases and J lost 2; bases outside the gene matches: 7. Germline V gene sequence: CDR1 MNHEY, CDR2 SMNVEV (reference sequence). The CDR3 sequence is 15 residues long. The CDR3 loop is CASSPQRGPTDTQYF. The CDR3 DNA follows: TGTGCCAGCAGTCCCCAGCGGGGACCCACAGATACGCAGTATTTT.

V usage is TRBV28 and J usage is TRBJ2-5, with D uncertain. The J call may be faulty, since TRBJ2-7 better matches the DNA end. Germline assignment: CDR1 MDHEN and CDR2 SYDVKM. The CDR3 loop spans 13 amino acids. CDR3 in DNA: TGTGCCACCAGGAGAAGTGGGGCCTACGAGCAGTACTTC. This encodes CATRRSGAYEQYF.

This rearrangement joins TRBV6-1 to TRBJ1-3; 8 nucleotides align to TRBD1. This CDR3 spans 13 amino acids. J lost 7 bases, V lost 6 bases, and 5 bases had no gene match. CDR1 MNHNS and CDR2 SASEGT come from the germline V gene. CDR3 loop: CASSPDRVNTIYF. In DNA, the CDR3 is TGTGCCAGCAGCCCGGACAGGGTCAACACCATATATTTT.

In regard to this clone: Other DNA sequences of this sample code for an identical CDR3. The chain employs TRBV5-6 and TRBJ2-7, with 8 nucleotides matching TRBD1. V lost 4 bases, J lost 4 bases, and 10 bases stayed unmatched. CDR3 length equals 15 residues. CDR1 is SGHDT and CDR2 is YYEEEE in the germline V gene. In DNA, the CDR3 is TGTGCCAGCAGCATAGGACAGGGTGGGACTTACGAGCAGTACTTC. Its translation is CASSIGQGGTYEQYF.

This clone has a handful of counts. The V call is TRBV30, the J call TRBJ1-4, with D perhaps TRBD1 (6 bases). CDR3 length: 14 amino acids. Germline V gene lookup returns CDR1 GTSNPN and CDR2 SVGIG (reference sequence). The V end was cut by 7 bases, the J end by 8 bases, with 20 bases between. This chain's CDR3 is CAFTGWGLGEKLFF. The CDR3 DNA reads as TGTGCCTTCACAGGGTGGGGGCTCGGGGAAAAACTGTTTTTT.

This clone was seen more than once but under ten times. This chain links TRBV7-2 with TRBJ2-1, with 8 nucleotides matching TRBD2. Germline CDR1 SGHTA, CDR2 FQGNSA. The V and J ends lost 5 bases and 4 bases, in that order; junction bases with no gene match: 7. The CDR3 is 15 residues long. This CDR3 is CASSPQLAAYNEQFF. For the CDR3, the DNA is TGTGCCAGCAGCCCTCAACTAGCGGCATACAATGAGCAGTTCTTC.

V and J are TRBV14 and TRBJ1-2, with D uncertain. The V gene's germline CDR1 is SGHDN and CDR2 FVKESK. Trimming removed 4 bases at V and 8 bases at J, with 11 bases between. This CDR3 has 12 amino acids. CDR3 loop: CASSLSAGGYTF. Here the CDR3 DNA reads TGTGCCAGCAGCCTATCGGCGGGAGGCTACACCTTC.

This clone was counted between two and nine times. This rearrangement joins TRBV4-2 to TRBJ2-1; D gene ambiguous. The ends were cut back, 0 bases at V and 6 bases at J, with 3 bases in the middle. This CDR3 spans 12 amino acids. Germline V CDR1 and CDR2: LGHNA, YNFKEQ. CDR3 sequence (DNA): TGTGCCAGCAGCCAAGACGGCAATGAGCAGTTCTTC. Its protein is CASSQDGNEQFF.

This clone was observed a few times. The chain uses TRBV7-6 and TRBJ2-1; weak D call: TRBD1 (6 bases). V gave up 5 bases and J gave up 7 bases, with 12 bases separating them. CDR1 is SGHVS, CDR2 FNYEAQ, per germline. The CDR3 loop spans 13 amino acids. The CDR3 DNA is TGTGCCAGCAGCAAAGCACAGGGTAATGAGCAGTTCTTC. Translated: CASSKAQGNEQFF. Filled out from reference TRBV7-6 and TRBJ2-1, the complete variable domain reads GAGVSQSPRYKVTKRGQDVALRCDPISGHVSLYWYRQALGQGPEFLTYFNYEAQQDKSGLPNDRFSAERPEGSISTLTIQRTEQRDSAMYRCASSKAQGNEQFFGPGTRLTVL.

This clone has only one observation. The J gene is TRBJ1-1, the V gene TRBV6-5; 9 nucleotides line up with TRBD1. Germline V gene data show CDR1 as MNHEY and CDR2 as SVGAGI. CDR3 length: 13 residues. Trimming at V came to 4 bases and at J to 8 bases, leaving 5 bases not matched to a gene. This chain's CDR3 is CASSSPGQGEAFF. In DNA form, the CDR3 reads TGTGCCAGCAGTTCACCGGGACAGGGAGAAGCTTTCTTT.

The chain links TRBV28 to TRBJ1-3, with D maybe TRBD1 (5 bases). In germline, CDR1 is MDHEN, CDR2 SYDVKM. This CDR3 comprises 15 residues. V was trimmed by 7 bases and J by 0 bases, leaving 13 bases between them. CDR3 sequence: CASIGAESSGNTIYF. CDR3 DNA: TGTGCCAGCATTGGGGCCGAAAGCTCTGGAAACACCATATATTTT.

The chain recombines TRBV6-1 with TRBJ2-2, with 9 nucleotides matching TRBD1. The CDR3 extends over 13 amino acids. The V and J ends lost 6 bases and 6 bases, in that order; junction bases with no gene match: 2. The germline CDR1 and CDR2 sequences are MNHNS and SASEGT. The CDR3: CASRRTGAGELFF. In DNA form, the CDR3 reads TGTGCCAGCAGGCGGACAGGGGCCGGGGAGCTGTTTTTT.

This rearrangement joins TRBV10-3 to TRBJ2-5; D not certain. The CDR3 is 11 residues long. Germline lookup yields CDR1 ENHRY and CDR2 SYGVKD. V shed 10 bases and J shed 7 bases, with 13 bases lying between them. The CDR3 coding sequence is TGTGCCACCCTAGAGGATCGGACCCAGTACTTC. Translating gives CATLEDRTQYF.

The chain combines TRBV25-1 with TRBJ1-6, with 7 bases aligning to TRBD1. The junction had 8 bases not matched to a gene; V was cut back by 5 bases and J by 13 bases. The CDR3 runs 13 residues. In germline, CDR1 is MGHDK, CDR2 SYGVNS. This chain's CDR3 is CASSPNNRGPLHF. The CDR3 nucleotides are TGTGCCAGCAGTCCTAATAACAGGGGCCCCCTCCACTTT.